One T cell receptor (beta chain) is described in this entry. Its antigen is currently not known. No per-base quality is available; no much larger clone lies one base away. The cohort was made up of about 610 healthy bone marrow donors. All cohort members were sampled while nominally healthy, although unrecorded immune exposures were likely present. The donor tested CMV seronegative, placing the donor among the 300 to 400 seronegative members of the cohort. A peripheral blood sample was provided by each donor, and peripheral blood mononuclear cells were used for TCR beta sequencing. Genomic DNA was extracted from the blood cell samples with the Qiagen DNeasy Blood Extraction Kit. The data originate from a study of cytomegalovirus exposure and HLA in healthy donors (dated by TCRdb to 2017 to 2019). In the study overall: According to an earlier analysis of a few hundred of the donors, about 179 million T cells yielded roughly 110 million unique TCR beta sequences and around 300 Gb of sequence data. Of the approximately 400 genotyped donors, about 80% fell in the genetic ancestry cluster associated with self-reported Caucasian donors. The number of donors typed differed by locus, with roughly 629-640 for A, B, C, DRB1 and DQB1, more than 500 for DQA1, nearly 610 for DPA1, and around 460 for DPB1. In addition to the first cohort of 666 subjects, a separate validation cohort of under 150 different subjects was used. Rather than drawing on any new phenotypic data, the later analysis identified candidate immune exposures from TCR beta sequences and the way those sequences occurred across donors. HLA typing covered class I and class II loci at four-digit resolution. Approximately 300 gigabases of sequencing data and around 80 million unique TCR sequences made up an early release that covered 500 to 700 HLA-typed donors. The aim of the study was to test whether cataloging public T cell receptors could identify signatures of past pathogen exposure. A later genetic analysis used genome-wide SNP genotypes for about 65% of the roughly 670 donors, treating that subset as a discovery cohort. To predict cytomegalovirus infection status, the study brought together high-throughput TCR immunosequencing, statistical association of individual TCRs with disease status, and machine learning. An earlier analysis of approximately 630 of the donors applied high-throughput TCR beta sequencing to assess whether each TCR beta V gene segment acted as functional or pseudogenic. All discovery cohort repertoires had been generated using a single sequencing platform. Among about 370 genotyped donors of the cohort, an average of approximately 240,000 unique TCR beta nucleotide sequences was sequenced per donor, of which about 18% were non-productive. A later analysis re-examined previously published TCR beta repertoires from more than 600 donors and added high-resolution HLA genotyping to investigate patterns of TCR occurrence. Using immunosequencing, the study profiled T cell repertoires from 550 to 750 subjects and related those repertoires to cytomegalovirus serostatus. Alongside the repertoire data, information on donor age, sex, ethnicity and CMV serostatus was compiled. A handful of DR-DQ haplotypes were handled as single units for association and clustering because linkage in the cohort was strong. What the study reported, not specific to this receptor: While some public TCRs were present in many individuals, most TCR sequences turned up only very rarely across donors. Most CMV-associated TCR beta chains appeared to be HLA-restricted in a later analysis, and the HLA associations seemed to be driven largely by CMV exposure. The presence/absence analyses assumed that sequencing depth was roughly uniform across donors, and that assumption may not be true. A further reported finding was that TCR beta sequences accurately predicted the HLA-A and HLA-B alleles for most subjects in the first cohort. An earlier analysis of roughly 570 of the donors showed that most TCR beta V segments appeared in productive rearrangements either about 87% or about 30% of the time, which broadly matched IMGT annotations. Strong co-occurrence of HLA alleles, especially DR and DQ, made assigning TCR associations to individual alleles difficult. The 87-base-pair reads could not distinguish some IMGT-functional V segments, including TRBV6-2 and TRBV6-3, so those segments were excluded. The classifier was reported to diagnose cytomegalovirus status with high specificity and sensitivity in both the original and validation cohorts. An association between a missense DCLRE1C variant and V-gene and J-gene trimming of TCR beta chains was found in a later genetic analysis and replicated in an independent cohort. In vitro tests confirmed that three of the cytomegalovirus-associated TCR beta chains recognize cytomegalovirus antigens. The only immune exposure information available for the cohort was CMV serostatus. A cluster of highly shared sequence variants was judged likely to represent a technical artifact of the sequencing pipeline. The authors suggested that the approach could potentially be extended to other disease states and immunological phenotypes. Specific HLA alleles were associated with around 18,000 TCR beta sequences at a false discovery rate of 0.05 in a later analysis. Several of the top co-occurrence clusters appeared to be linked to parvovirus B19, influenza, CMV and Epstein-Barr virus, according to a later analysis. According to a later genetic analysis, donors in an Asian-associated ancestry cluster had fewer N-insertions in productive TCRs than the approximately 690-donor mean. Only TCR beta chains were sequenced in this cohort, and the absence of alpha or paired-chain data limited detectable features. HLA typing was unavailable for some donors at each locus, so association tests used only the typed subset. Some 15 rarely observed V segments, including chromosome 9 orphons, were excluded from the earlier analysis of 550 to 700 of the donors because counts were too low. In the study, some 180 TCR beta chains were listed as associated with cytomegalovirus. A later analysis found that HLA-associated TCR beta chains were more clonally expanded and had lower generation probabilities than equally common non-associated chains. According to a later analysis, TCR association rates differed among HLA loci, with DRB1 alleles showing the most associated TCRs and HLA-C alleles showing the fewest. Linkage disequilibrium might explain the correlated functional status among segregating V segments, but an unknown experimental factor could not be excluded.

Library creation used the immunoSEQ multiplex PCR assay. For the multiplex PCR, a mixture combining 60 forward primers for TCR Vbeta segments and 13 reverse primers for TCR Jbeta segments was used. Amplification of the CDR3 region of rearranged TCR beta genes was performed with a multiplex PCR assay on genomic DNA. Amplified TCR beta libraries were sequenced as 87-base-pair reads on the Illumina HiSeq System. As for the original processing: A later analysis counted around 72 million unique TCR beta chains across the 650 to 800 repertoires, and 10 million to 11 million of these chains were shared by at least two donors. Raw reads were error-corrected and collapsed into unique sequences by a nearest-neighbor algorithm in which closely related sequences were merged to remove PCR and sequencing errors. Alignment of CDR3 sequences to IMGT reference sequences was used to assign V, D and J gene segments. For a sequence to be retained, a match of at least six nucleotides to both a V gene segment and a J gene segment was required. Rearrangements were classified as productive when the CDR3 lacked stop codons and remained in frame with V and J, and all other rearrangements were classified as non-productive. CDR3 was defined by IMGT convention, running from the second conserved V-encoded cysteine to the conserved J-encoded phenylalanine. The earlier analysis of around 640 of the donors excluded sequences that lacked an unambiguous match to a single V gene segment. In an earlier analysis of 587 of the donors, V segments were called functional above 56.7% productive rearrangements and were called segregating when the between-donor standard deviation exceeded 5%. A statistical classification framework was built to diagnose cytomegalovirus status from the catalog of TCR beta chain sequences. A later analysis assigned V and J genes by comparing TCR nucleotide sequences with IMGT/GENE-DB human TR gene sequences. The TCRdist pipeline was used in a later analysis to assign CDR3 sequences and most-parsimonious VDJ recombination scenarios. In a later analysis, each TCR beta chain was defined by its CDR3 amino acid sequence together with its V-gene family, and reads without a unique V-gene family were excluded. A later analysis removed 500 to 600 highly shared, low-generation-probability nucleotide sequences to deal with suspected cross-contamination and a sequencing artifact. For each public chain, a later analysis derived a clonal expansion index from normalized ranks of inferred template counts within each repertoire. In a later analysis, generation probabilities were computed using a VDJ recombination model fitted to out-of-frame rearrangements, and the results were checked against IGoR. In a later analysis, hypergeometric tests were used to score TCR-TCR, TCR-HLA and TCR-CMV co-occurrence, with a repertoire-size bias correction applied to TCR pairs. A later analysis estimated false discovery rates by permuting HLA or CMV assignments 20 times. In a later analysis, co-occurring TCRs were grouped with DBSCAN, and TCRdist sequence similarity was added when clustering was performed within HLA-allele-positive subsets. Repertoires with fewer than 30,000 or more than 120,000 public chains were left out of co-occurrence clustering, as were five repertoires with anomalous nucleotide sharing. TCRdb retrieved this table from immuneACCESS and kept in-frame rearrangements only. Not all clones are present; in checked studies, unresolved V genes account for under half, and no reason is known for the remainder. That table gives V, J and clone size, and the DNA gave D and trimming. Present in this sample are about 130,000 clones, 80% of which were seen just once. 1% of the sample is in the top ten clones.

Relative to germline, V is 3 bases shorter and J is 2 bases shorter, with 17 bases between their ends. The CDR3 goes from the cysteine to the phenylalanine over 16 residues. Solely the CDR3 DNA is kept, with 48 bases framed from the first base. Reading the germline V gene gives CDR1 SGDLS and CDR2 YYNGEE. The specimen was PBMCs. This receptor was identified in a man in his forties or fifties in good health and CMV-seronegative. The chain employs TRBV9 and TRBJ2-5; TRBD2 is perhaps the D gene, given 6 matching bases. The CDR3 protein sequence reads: CASSAPLRGKQETQYF. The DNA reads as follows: TGTGCCAGCAGCGCCCCCCTTCGGGGGAAGCAAGAGACCCAGTACTTC.